A selection of T cell receptor beta chains follows, all from one sample in a study of regulatory T cells in long-lasting Graves disease. TCRdb processed the multiplex PCR reads anew with MiXCR; each CDR3 protein has one entry. This table has 700,000 or so distinct CDR3 sequences, about 30% appearing once. The material sequenced was peripheral blood mononuclear cells (PBMCs), taken when the disease was refractory, from a patient treated with antithyroid drugs. The source of these receptors is a female donor with Graves disease. Both conserved end residues are part of each CDR3. The D gene is left open where the match is weak. Only some rows state a clone size, as once, few, many or a class for expanded clones.

clone_size,j_call,d_call,v_call,cdr3_nt,cdr3_aa
-,TRBJ1-2,TRBD1,TRBV7-9,TGTGCCAGCAACGACAGGGCCCGAGACTATGGCTACACCTTC,CASNDRARDYGYTF
many,TRBJ1-1,-,TRBV12-3/TRBV12-4,TGTGCCAGCAGTTCGGGACATAACACTGAAGCTTTCTTT,CASSSGHNTEAFF
few,TRBJ1-5,-,TRBV6-1,TGTGCCAGCAGTGACACCGGGTTAGGATCAAATCAGCCCCAGCATTTT,CASSDTGLGSNQPQHF
-,TRBJ1-1,-,TRBV30,TGTGCCTGGAGTGTAATGGACAACACTGAAGCTTTCTTT,CAWSVMDNTEAFF
many,TRBJ2-5,-,TRBV2,TGTGCCAGCAGTGATAGGACAGCCTCGGGTACCCAGTACTTC,CASSDRTASGTQYF
-,TRBJ2-1,TRBD2,TRBV2,TGTGCCAGCAGAGAACTAGCGGGAGTGGGCAATGAGCAGTTCTTC,CASRELAGVGNEQFF
many,TRBJ1-4,-,TRBV2,TGTGCCAGCAGTGGGTTGTCAGAAAAACTGTTTTTT,CASSGLSEKLFF
once,TRBJ1-6,-,TRBV19,TGTGCCAGTAGGTCAGCAAGAAATTCACCCCTCCACTTT,CASRSARNSPLHF
few,TRBJ1-2,-,TRBV5-4,TGTGCCAGCAGCCCTGGACGGGGGAACTATGGCTACACCTTC,CASSPGRGNYGYTF
-,TRBJ1-1,-,TRBV10-2,TGCGCCAGCAGTGGGGATCTGGGCACTGAAGCTTTCTTT,CASSGDLGTEAFF
-,TRBJ1-1,-,TRBV9,TGTGCCAGCAGCGTGTCCCCTGGTGGGTTGAACACTGAAGCTTTCTTT,CASSVSPGGLNTEAFF
many,TRBJ2-7,-,TRBV11-2,TGTGCCAGCAGCAGACGGACATTTCAGATATTC,CASSRRTFQIF
-,TRBJ1-5,-,TRBV15,TGTGCCACCAGCAGAGACGGACCCAGGATTCAGCCCCAGCATTTT,CATSRDGPRIQPQHF
-,TRBJ1-3,-,TRBV2,TGTGCCAGCAGTGAAATGAGGGTTTCTGGAAACACCATATATTTT,CASSEMRVSGNTIYF
few,TRBJ1-5,-,TRBV5-6,TGTGCCAGCAGAGTTTACAGGGACAATCAGCCCCAGCATTTT,CASRVYRDNQPQHF
few,TRBJ2-6,-,TRBV27,TGTGCCAGCAGTTTATGGTCTGGGGCCAACGTCCTGACTTTC,CASSLWSGANVLTF
many,TRBJ1-2,-,TRBV2,TGTGCCAGCAGCGAGTTCAGATACTATAGCTACACCTTC,CASSEFRYYSYTF
few,TRBJ2-7,-,TRBV4-1,TGCGCCAGCAGCCAAGATCGGACATTCTACGAGCAGTACTTC,CASSQDRTFYEQYF
-,TRBJ1-1,-,TRBV6-1,TGTGCCAGCAGGCCCCGGGGGGCCAGAGGCACTGAAGCTTTCTTT,CASRPRGARGTEAFF
-,TRBJ1-1,TRBD1,TRBV5-1,TGCGCCAGCAGCTCCGGGACAGCCAGCCCGGAAGCTTTCTTT,CASSSGTASPEAFF
-,TRBJ1-2,-,TRBV19,TGTGCCAGTAGTACAGAGGTTGGCTACACCTTC,CASSTEVGYTF